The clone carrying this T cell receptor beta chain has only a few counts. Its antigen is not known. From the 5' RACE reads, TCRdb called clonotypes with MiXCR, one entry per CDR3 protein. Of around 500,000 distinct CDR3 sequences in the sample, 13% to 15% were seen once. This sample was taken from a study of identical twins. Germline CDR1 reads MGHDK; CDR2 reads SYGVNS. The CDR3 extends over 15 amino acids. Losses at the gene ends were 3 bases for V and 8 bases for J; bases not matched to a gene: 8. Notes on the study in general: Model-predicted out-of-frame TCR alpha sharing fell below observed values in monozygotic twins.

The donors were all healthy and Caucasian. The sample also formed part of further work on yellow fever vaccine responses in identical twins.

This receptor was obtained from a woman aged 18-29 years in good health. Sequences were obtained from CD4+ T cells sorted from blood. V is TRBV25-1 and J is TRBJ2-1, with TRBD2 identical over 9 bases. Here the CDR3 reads CASSDLAGLVDEQFF. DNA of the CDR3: TGTGCCAGCAGTGATCTAGCGGGATTGGTGGATGAGCAGTTCTTC. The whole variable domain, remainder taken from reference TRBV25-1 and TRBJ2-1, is EADIYQTPRYLVIGTGKKITLECSQTMGHDKMYWYQQDPGMELHLIHYSYGVNSTEKGDLSSESTVSRIRTEHFPLTLESARPSHTSQYLCASSDLAGLVDEQFFGPGTRLTVL.